The T cell receptor beta chain under discussion was sequenced for a study of long-term antiretroviral therapy in people with HIV. Each contributor possessed a minimum of one pre-ART and a minimum of two post-ART PBMC samples. Each sample contained about 0.85-11 million cryopreserved PBMC, thawed before DNA extraction. Study conclusions and caveats: Pre-ART expanded TRB clones stayed dominant throughout, though often decreasing after ART. Post-treatment diversity went higher with ART but stayed below transplant donor controls.

Version v3.0 of the immunoSEQ assay was performed at survey level. Assay: immunoSEQ multiplex PCR; the TCRdb copy retains only in-frame clones and omits some. The sample carries roughly 20,000 clones, approximately 89% recorded once. Per the germline V gene, CDR1 is MDHEN and CDR2 is SYDVKM. V lost 6 bases to trimming and J lost 4 bases; unmatched junction nucleotides: 14. The CDR3 length is 16 residues. Details on this clone: What it binds is not known.

The V and J genes are TRBV28 and TRBJ2-7; 8 bases map to TRBD2. This clonotype was obtained from a middle-aged man with HIV. Here the sequenced sample was unsorted PBMCs, taken 0.5 years after starting antiretroviral therapy. The DNA for the CDR3 is TGTGCCAGCAGCCCCCCGGCAGCGGGAGTTGGGTACGAGCAGTACTTC. Protein product: CASSPPAAGVGYEQYF.